This entry lists 14 T cell receptor beta chains sequenced from one sample in a study of molecular identifiers for immune sequencing clone quantification. Using its own MiXCR run on the PCR reads, TCRdb lists one record per CDR3 protein. The table includes approximately 680,000 distinct CDR3 sequences, 25% detected once. Sequences were obtained from naive CD8+ T cells from blood, with Jurkat cell RNA spiked in. Specified subset: FACS-sorted CD8+CD4-CCR7+CD45RA+ naive T cells. These TCRs come from a human donor in good health. Some libraries in this study had Jurkat cell RNA spiked in.

At least ten counts were recorded for this clonotype. V and J are TRBV20-1 and TRBJ2-7; 9 bases agree with TRBD2. This CDR3 region has 14 residues. Trimming at V came to 3 bases and at J to 1 base, leaving 4 bases not matched to a gene. The germline V gene encodes CDR1 DFQATT and CDR2 SNEGSKA (reference sequence). Here the CDR3 DNA reads TGCAGTGCTAGGGAAGCGGGGGGTTCCTACGAGCAGTACTTC. This sequence encodes CSAREAGGSYEQYF.

About this clonotype: It is likely a read error, because the conserved phenylalanine at the end of the CDR3 is missing. V gene TRBV6-6 combines with J gene TRBJ2-7, with D hard to call. CDR3 length: 12 amino acids. Between the trimmed V and J ends, which lost 4 bases and 1 base, there was a span of 5 bases. The germline V gene has CDR1 MNHNY and CDR2 SVGAGI (reference sequence). The CDR3 DNA reads TGTGCCAGCAGTTCTCAGTCCTACGAGCAGTACCTC. This translates into CASSSQSYEQYL.

This clonotype was picked up many times. The chain is built from TRBV6-2 or TRBV6-3 and TRBJ2-1, with D tentatively TRBD2 (6 bases). The CDR3 has 13 amino acids. With 5 bases removed from V and 6 bases from J, the gap between germline ends came to 11 bases. Germline loops: CDR1 MNHEY, CDR2 SVGEGT. CDR3 nucleotides: TGTGCCAGCAGTCCCACTAGCACCAATGAGCAGTTCTTC. The encoded protein is CASSPTSTNEQFF.

This clonotype was observed many times. V and J are TRBV7-9 and TRBJ2-5; TRBD2 aligns across 12 bases. The germline CDR1 and CDR2 sequences are SEHNR and FQNEAQ (reference sequence). This CDR3 spans 19 amino acids. V trimming: 1 base; J trimming: 6 bases; junction bases outside the gene matches: 15. The CDR3 DNA is TGTGCCAGCAGCTTAGACCCCACCCTAGCGGGGGGGCATAGAAAGACCCAGTACTTC. Encoded protein: CASSLDPTLAGGHRKTQYF. The entire variable domain, with the rest obtained from reference TRBV7-9 and TRBJ2-5, is as follows: DTGVSQNPRHKITKRGQNVTFRCDPISEHNRLYWYRQTLGQGPEFLTYFQNEAQLEKSRLLSDRFSAERPKGSFSTLEIQRTEQGDSAMYLCASSLDPTLAGGHRKTQYFGPGTRLLVL.

This clonotype was detected many times. The rearrangement links TRBV4-3 to TRBJ2-3; tentative D call: TRBD2 (6 bases). The CDR3 is 20 amino acids. Germline V gives CDR1 LGHNA, CDR2 YSLEER. Trimming cost V 1 base and J 0 bases, with 23 bases left between them. The CDR3 DNA is TGCGCCAGCAGCCAAGTACCCCTCTTCGGCGGGACGTTGAGCACAGATACGCAGTATTTT. It specifies CASSQVPLFGGTLSTDTQYF.

A remark on this clonotype: Given the absence of the conserved phenylalanine or tryptophan at the CDR3 end, a read error is likely. Because the CDR3's place on the DNA is in doubt, the DNA is left out and the CDR3 is given as listed by TCRdb. The CDR3 loop is CASSFLAGVLDTQYS. The chain joins TRBV12-3 or TRBV12-4 to TRBJ2-3; TRBD2 was called by the table and not checked on the DNA. A total of 15 residues make up the CDR3, ends included.

This clonotype was found many times. The rearrangement links TRBV4-1 to TRBJ2-3; TRBD2 agrees at 12 bases. Trimming removed 4 bases from V and 5 bases from J; junction bases left unmatched: 7. Germline values: CDR1 MGHRA, CDR2 YSYEKL. The CDR3 consists of 16 residues. CDR3 loop: CASSRTLAGGGDTQYF. CDR3 in DNA: TGCGCCAGCAGCCGTACACTAGCGGGAGGAGGAGATACGCAGTATTTT.

This clonotype was picked up many times. The rearrangement uses TRBV4-1 and TRBJ1-2; no definite D call. The CDR3 sequence is 16 residues long. Germline V gene sequence: CDR1 MGHRA, CDR2 YSYEKL. The ends were cut back, 3 bases at V and 4 bases at J, with 18 bases in the middle. CDR3 residues: CASSHKDGEGSYGYTF. The CDR3 DNA reads as TGCGCCAGCAGCCACAAAGACGGAGAGGGTAGCTATGGCTACACCTTC.

This clonotype was counted a few times. The CDR3 DNA sequence: TGTGCCAGCAGCGTAGCATGGGGGACTAGCGTGAACACCGGGGAGCTGTTTTTT. Its translation: CASSVAWGTSVNTGELFF. The genes are TRBV9 and TRBJ2-2, with 10 bases lining up with TRBD2. Germline V gene lookup returns CDR1 SGDLS and CDR2 YYNGEE. J gave up 1 base and V 0 bases, and 6 bases lay outside the gene matches. CDR3 length: 18 residues.

The chain employs TRBV27 and TRBJ2-1; 8 bases match TRBD1. This CDR3 has 13 amino acids. The V gene end was trimmed by 6 bases and the J gene end by 8 bases; junction bases not matched to a gene: 6. CDR1 is MNHEY and CDR2 is SMNVEV in the germline V gene (reference sequence). For the CDR3, the DNA is TGTGCCAGCAGGGTGACAGGGGTCGATGAGCAGTTCTTC. Its protein is CASRVTGVDEQFF.

This clonotype came up many times. The genes are TRBV29-1 and TRBJ1-2; 7 bases map to TRBD1. After removal of 8 bases from V and 3 bases from J, the junction contained 3 bases not matched to a gene. The length of the CDR3 is 11 residues. Germline CDR1 reads SQVTM; CDR2 reads ANQGSEA. CDR3 sequence reads: CSSGQDYGYTF. CDR3 DNA: TGCAGCTCCGGACAGGACTATGGCTACACCTTC.

With respect to this clonotype: One base away lies a much larger clone, so this may be a sequencing read error. The chain couples TRBV7-2 to TRBJ1-5; 7 nucleotides line up with TRBD1. The germline V gene has CDR1 SGHTA and CDR2 FQGNSA. V trimming: 1 base; J trimming: 0 bases; junction bases outside the gene matches: 3. The CDR3 totals 16 residues. DNA for the CDR3: TGTACCAGCAGCTTAGTGGACAGGAGTAGCAATCAGCCCCAGCATTTT. It yields the protein CTSSLVDRSSNQPQHF.

This clonotype showed up just a few times. The chain links TRBV7-9 to TRBJ1-6, with D tentatively TRBD1 (5 bases). V was pared by 5 bases and J by 10 bases, with 21 bases between. The germline gives CDR1 SEHNR, CDR2 FQNEAQ (reference sequence). This CDR3 comprises 16 residues. CDR3 in DNA: TGTGCCAGCAGCGACGCTGCGGGACTGTTTATGTCACCCCTCCACTTT. This gives the protein CASSDAAGLFMSPLHF.

In the case of this clonotype: This is likely a read error, given that the CDR3 carries no conserved phenylalanine or tryptophan at its end. The chain couples TRBV20-1 to TRBJ2-7, with 10 bases fitting TRBD2. V gave up 0 bases and J gave up 3 bases; unmatched junction bases: 2. Per germline, CDR1 DFQATT and CDR2 SNEGSKA (reference sequence). CDR3 length equals 14 residues. The CDR3 sequence: CSAREPSGSYEQYS. Here the CDR3 DNA reads TGCAGTGCTAGAGAGCCTAGCGGGAGCTACGAGCAGTACTCC.